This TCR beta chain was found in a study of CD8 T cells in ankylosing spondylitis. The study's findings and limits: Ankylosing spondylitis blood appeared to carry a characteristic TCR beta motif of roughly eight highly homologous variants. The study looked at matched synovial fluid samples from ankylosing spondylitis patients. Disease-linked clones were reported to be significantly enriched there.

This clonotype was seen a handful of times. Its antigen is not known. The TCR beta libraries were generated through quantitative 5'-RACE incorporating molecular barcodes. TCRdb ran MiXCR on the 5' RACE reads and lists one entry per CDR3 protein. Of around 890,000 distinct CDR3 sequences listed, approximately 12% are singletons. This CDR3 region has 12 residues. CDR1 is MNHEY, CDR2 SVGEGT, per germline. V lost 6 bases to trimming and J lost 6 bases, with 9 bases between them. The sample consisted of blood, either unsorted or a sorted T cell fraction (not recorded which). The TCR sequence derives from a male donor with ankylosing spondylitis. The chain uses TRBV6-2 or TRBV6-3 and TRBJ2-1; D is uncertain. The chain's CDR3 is CASRPRTNEQFF. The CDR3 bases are TGTGCCAGCAGGCCCCGGACCAATGAGCAGTTCTTC.